This T cell receptor beta chain was sequenced for a study of shared clonotypes between healthy human individuals. Notes on the study in general: Sharing across a few donors was seen in roughly 5.2% of naive CD4 clonotypes.

CDR3 length: 13 amino acids. From germline, CDR1 is SNHLY and CDR2 FYNNEI. Trimming removed 1 base at V and 11 bases at J, with 12 bases between. On this clone itself: Its antigen remains unknown.

Profiling relied on immunoSEQ multiplex PCR, and the TCRdb table lists in-frame clones only, not all of them. This table holds 2 million to 2.5 million clones, 90% to 95% found once. The chain is built from TRBV2 and TRBJ1-5; no definite D call. The material sequenced was naive CD4+ T cells from PBMCs. Subset reported: CD45RA+ positively selected. This TCR was recovered from a man aged 18 to 35 in good health. Some clones in this sample may be carry-over from other donors' samples. CDR3 amino acids: CASSEETRGTQHF. Written as DNA, the CDR3 is TGTGCCAGCAGTGAAGAGACCCGCGGGACCCAGCATTTT. The full variable domain, in which reference TRBV2 and TRBJ1-5 provide the parts outside the CDR3, is EPEVTQTPSHQVTQMGQEVILRCVPISNHLYFYWYRQILGQKVEFLVSFYNNEISEKSEIFDDQFSVERPDGSNFTLKIRSTKLEDSAMYFCASSEETRGTQHFGDGTRLSIL.